One sample yielded the 6 T cell receptor beta chains listed below, sequenced in a study of blood T cell repertoires in COVID-19. Some clones are missing from TCRdb's copy, which holds only in-frame ones; the method was immunoSEQ multiplex PCR. The data show 490,000 or so clones, with roughly 90% seen just once and approximately 1.8% held by the top ten. The sample consisted of PBMCs or T cells enriched from blood (not recorded which). The receptors shown here come from a woman between 40 and 50 years old who had recovered from COVID-19.

The chain couples TRBV5-4 to TRBJ2-1, with D possibly TRBD2 on 6 matching bases. Germline V gene sequence: CDR1 SGHNT, CDR2 YYREEE (reference sequence). CDR3 size: 17 residues. The germline V and J ends were trimmed by 0 bases and 7 bases, with 20 bases remaining between them. The DNA of the CDR3 is TGTGCCAGCAGCTTGGCCGGGGGTAGCGGCTACCTAAATGAGCAGTTCTTC. This encodes CASSLAGGSGYLNEQFF.

This chain uses TRBV12-3 or TRBV12-4 with TRBJ2-7; D may be TRBD1 (5 bases). V shed 1 base and J shed 1 base, with 5 bases lying between them. This CDR3 contains 13 residues. The CDR3, as DNA: TGTGCCAGCAGTTTAGGGACATCCTACGAGCAGTACTTC. Translating it yields CASSLGTSYEQYF.

V and J are TRBV25-1 and TRBJ2-1, with D unresolved. The germline V gene encodes CDR1 MGHDK and CDR2 SYGVNS. The V and J ends lost 6 bases and 4 bases respectively, with 10 bases between them. The CDR3 contains 13 residues. CDR3: CASSLDTYNEQFF. The CDR3 DNA follows: TGTGCCAGCAGCCTAGATACTTACAATGAGCAGTTCTTC.

This clone has a single count. This chain connects TRBV11-3 to TRBJ2-2; D gene uncertain. Looked up from germline, CDR1 is SGHNT and CDR2 is YENEEA. With 4 bases removed from V and 5 bases from J, the gap between germline ends came to 11 bases. The CDR3 consists of 14 residues. Here the CDR3 reads CASSWSFGTGELFF. CDR3 nucleotide sequence: TGTGCCAGCAGCTGGAGTTTCGGAACCGGGGAGCTGTTTTTT. Full variable domain (rest looked up from reference TRBV11-3 and TRBJ2-2): EAGVVQSPRYKIIEKKQPVAFWCNPISGHNTLYWYLQNLGQGPELLIRYENEEAVDDSQLPKDRFSAERLKGVDSTLKIQPAELGDSAVYLCASSWSFGTGELFFGEGSRLTVL.

This chain links TRBV10-3 with TRBJ1-1, with D maybe TRBD1 (6 bases). The CDR3 runs to 15 residues. Trimming removed 7 bases at V and 1 base at J, with 16 bases between. Germline V gene data show CDR1 as ENHRY and CDR2 as SYGVKD. The CDR3 reads CAINPGHLGNTEAFF. CDR3 sequence (DNA): TGTGCCATCAACCCGGGACACCTGGGGAACACTGAAGCTTTCTTT.

V usage is TRBV30 and J usage is TRBJ2-7; D is unresolved. The length of the CDR3 is 13 residues. Trimming took 3 bases from V and 6 from J, leaving 15 bases between them. The germline V gene has CDR1 GTSNPN and CDR2 SVGIG (reference sequence). CDR3 sequence: CAWSSLFRGEQYF. In DNA, the CDR3 is TGTGCCTGGAGCTCATTGTTCAGAGGCGAGCAGTACTTC.